This T cell receptor (beta chain) was profiled in a study of blood T cell repertoires in COVID-19. Study summary: T cells, B-cell-depleted T cells, or PBMCs supplied cDNA or gDNA.

Germline-derived CDR1 and CDR2 are SGHNT and YYREEE (reference sequence). CDR3 length: 13 residues. V was clipped by 4 bases and J by 3 bases, with 10 bases between them. The assay was immunoSEQ multiplex PCR, and TCRdb's table has in-frame clones only and misses some. Of approximately 240,000 clones in the sample, about 90% are singletons; the top ten hold roughly 12%. The sequenced sample consisted of peripheral blood. The V call is TRBV5-4, the J call TRBJ2-5; maybe TRBD1 (6 bases). This sequence originates from a woman aged 18-29 years who had recovered from COVID-19. Here the CDR3 DNA reads TGTGCCAGCAGCGCGACAGGAAAAGAGACCCAGTACTTC. It is translated as CASSATGKETQYF.